The present T cell receptor beta chain was sequenced within a study of blood T cell repertoires in COVID-19. Germline-derived CDR1 and CDR2 are ENHRY and SYGVKD. Trimming took off 2 bases at V and 7 bases at J, with 17 bases between the two ends. The CDR3 contains 15 residues. Methods used by the authors: Reference gene primer amplification gave estimated nucleated cell counts. Profiling relied on immunoSEQ multiplex PCR, and the TCRdb table lists in-frame clones only, not all of them. V and J calls and clone size are copied from that table; D and trimming were computed from the DNA. Of 650,000 to 800,000 clones listed, over 80% are singletons.

The sequenced material came from peripheral blood. The origin of this receptor is a young woman with acute or convalescent COVID-19. The genes are TRBV10-3 and TRBJ1-1; no clear D gene. CDR3 sequence (DNA): TGTGCCATCAGTGAGCCTTCTTGGAGTTTTGGTGAAGCTTTCTTT. Protein product: CAISEPSWSFGEAFF.